This TCR beta chain was identified during a study of CD8 T cells in Susac syndrome. Reverse transcription of about 0.5 to 1 ug RNA was carried out with random hexamers. A multiplex approach, immunoSEQ multiplex PCR, amplified TCR beta CDR3 across 54 Vbeta and 13 Jbeta. TCRdb re-analysed the immunoSEQ multiplex PCR reads in MiXCR, keeping a single row per CDR3 protein. The sample shows about 210,000 distinct CDR3 sequences, roughly 96% of them seen only once. Germline V CDR1 and CDR2: SGDLS, YYNGEE. V lost 1 base to trimming and J lost 9 bases, with 14 bases between them. The CDR3 runs to 14 residues. The sequenced target, TCR beta, came from blood CD8+ and CD4+ T cells. TEMRA cells underwent FACS enrichment and CD8+ and CD4+ T cells underwent negative isolation.

This TCR was sampled from a human donor with multiple sclerosis. Input material: CD4+ T cells from PBMCs. The rearrangement links TRBV9 to TRBJ2-1; D gene uncertain. CDR3 sequence reads: CASSVSPENLEQFF. Here the CDR3 DNA reads TGTGCCAGCAGCGTATCCCCCGAAAATCTTGAGCAGTTCTTC.